Listed below are T cell receptor beta chains from one sample, sequenced in a study of CD4 and CD8 cells across lung adenocarcinoma regions. TCRdb re-analysed the PCR reads in MiXCR, keeping a single row per CDR3 protein. The sample includes tens of thousands of distinct CDR3 sequences, more than 45% of them seen just once. Sequenced sample: CD4+ T cells from the center of a lung tumor. These TCRs come from a male donor with lung adenocarcinoma. The CD4 and CD8 labels of this study may be unreliable. Both conserved end residues are part of each CDR3. Each record gives: J gene, CDR3 length, clone size, D gene, V gene, CDR3 DNA, CDR3 protein. A D gene is named only where the DNA matches it firmly. Clone size is given for some rows only: seen once, a few or many times, or a class if the clone is expanded.

TRBJ2-4,15,.,.,TRBV25-1,TGTGCCGGGGGTGTCGGGGGCCTCCGAGAGGCCACCCAGTACTTC,CAGGVGGLREATQYF
TRBJ2-3,15,.,.,TRBV27,TGTGCCAGCACCCTGGGGGGAAGTGCCAAAGACACTCAGTATTTT,CASTLGGSAKDTQYF
TRBJ2-5,12,medium-sized,.,TRBV27,TGTGCCAGCAGTCCAGGGGGGGAGACCCAGTACTTC,CASSPGGETQYF
TRBJ2-7,16,many,TRBD2,TRBV4-2,TGTGCCAGCAGCCAAGAGGCGGGAGAGCCCTCCTACGAGCAGTACTTC,CASSQEAGEPSYEQYF
TRBJ1-2,14,many,.,TRBV27,TGTGCCAGCAGTTTACACACAGGGAACTATGGCTACACCTTC,CASSLHTGNYGYTF
TRBJ2-2,13,.,.,TRBV6-1,TGTGCCAGCAGTGATGGGAACACCGGGGAGCTGTTTTTT,CASSDGNTGELFF
TRBJ2-3,16,.,.,TRBV27,TGTGCCAGCAATAGTTTTGGGGCTGGGAGCACAGATACGCAGTATTTT,CASNSFGAGSTDTQYF
TRBJ2-1,13,many,.,TRBV12-3/TRBV12-4,TGTGCCAGCAGTCCCCATGGGTACAATGAGCAGTTCTTC,CASSPHGYNEQFF
TRBJ2-2,12,many,.,TRBV6-1,TGTGCCAGCGCCTTGAACACCGGGGAGCTGTTTTTT,CASALNTGELFF
TRBJ2-5,14,many,.,TRBV12-3/TRBV12-4,TGTGCCAGCAGTTTTGGGCCAGCTCAAGAGACCCAGTACTTC,CASSFGPAQETQYF
TRBJ2-1,12,few,.,TRBV12-3/TRBV12-4,TGTGCCAGCAGTTTAGAAGGAGCGGAGCAGTTCTTC,CASSLEGAEQFF
TRBJ2-4,14,.,TRBD2,TRBV6-1,TGCGCCAGCACGGGGCGGGGGGCCAAAAACACGCAGTACTTC,CASTGRGAKNTQYF
TRBJ1-2,14,.,.,TRBV6-1,TGTGCCAGCAGTGAAAGGTCAGGGACCTATAGCTACACCTTC,CASSERSGTYSYTF
TRBJ2-3,14,many,.,TRBV11-3,TGTGCCAGCAGCTTAGAAGGGCCCCCAGATACGCAGTATTTT,CASSLEGPPDTQYF
TRBJ2-3,16,.,.,TRBV6-1,TGTGCCAGCAGGGGGCTAGGGGGACGTGACCAAGAGACCCAGTATTTC,CASRGLGGRDQETQYF
TRBJ1-5,17,once,TRBD1,TRBV4-2,TGTGCCAGCAGCCCCAGCCTCGGGACAGGGGGCGATCAGCCCCAGCATTTT,CASSPSLGTGGDQPQHF
TRBJ2-7,17,.,TRBD1,TRBV10-2,TGCGCCAGCAGTGAGGGCAGGGGGCGGTCTTGCTCCAACGAGCAGTACTTC,CASSEGRGRSCSNEQYF
TRBJ2-5,14,.,TRBD1,TRBV6-1,TGTGCCAGCAAAATTGGGACAGGGGAAGAGACCCAGTATTTC,CASKIGTGEETQYF
TRBJ2-7,17,.,TRBD2,TRBV3-1,TGTGCCAGCAGCCGGGGGACTAGCGGGCTTTTTACCTACGAGCAGTACTTC,CASSRGTSGLFTYEQYF
TRBJ2-7,16,.,.,TRBV3-1,TGTGCCAGCAGCCTCTACGCGGGACCACTGGCCTACGAGCAGTACTTC,CASSLYAGPLAYEQYF
TRBJ2-7,12,.,.,TRBV3-1,TGTGCCAGCAGCCCCACCTTCTACGAGCAGTACTTC,CASSPTFYEQYF
TRBJ2-3,15,.,.,TRBV10-3,TGTGCCCGGAGACTCCAGGCCGTAATTACAGATACGCTGTATTTT,CARRLQAVITDTLYF
TRBJ2-5,18,.,TRBD2,TRBV25-1,TGTGCCAGCAGTGCCTCCTCGGGGGGACTTTCAGATGTAGAGACCCAGTACTTC,CASSASSGGLSDVETQYF
TRBJ1-1,15,.,.,TRBV6-1,TGTGCCAGCAGTGGTTGGGTCATGGGGTCCACTGAAGCTTTCTTT,CASSGWVMGSTEAFF
TRBJ1-2,13,.,TRBD1,TRBV6-5,TGTGCCAGCAGTTACTCATCAGGGGGAGGCTACACCTTC,CASSYSSGGGYTF
TRBJ2-3,17,.,TRBD2,TRBV27,TGTGCCAGCAGTCCTGGCCGACTAGCTTGTGCGACAGATACGCAGTACTTT,CASSPGRLACATDTQYF
TRBJ2-3,15,.,.,TRBV3-1,TGTGCCAGCAGCCAAGTGGGAACTCCTACAGATACGCAGTATTTT,CASSQVGTPTDTQYF
TRBJ2-7,15,.,.,TRBV6-1,TGTGCCAGCGCCACCCAGGCAGTGAGCACCAATGAGCAGTACTTC,CASATQAVSTNEQYF
TRBJ2-3,14,.,TRBD2,TRBV10-2,TGTGCCGGCAGTGGGACTAGCGGCCCAGATACGCAGTATTTT,CAGSGTSGPDTQYF
TRBJ2-3,17,.,TRBD2,TRBV6-1,TGTGCCAGCAGTAGAGACCCCACGGGGGGATCCACAAATACTCAGTATTTT,CASSRDPTGGSTNTQYF
TRBJ1-2,14,.,.,TRBV5-1,TGCGCCAGCAGCTTGGATGCAGGGACCAATGGCTACACCTTC,CASSLDAGTNGYTF
TRBJ2-7,14,.,TRBD2,TRBV6-1,TGTGCCAGCAGCGTTAGCGGGAGGAGGTACGAGCAGTACTTC,CASSVSGRRYEQYF
TRBJ2-4,15,few,TRBD1,TRBV6-1,TGTGCCAGCAGGACCCACTTGGGACAGAACAATGAGCAGTACTTC,CASRTHLGQNNEQYF
TRBJ2-3,14,many,TRBD2,TRBV7-2,TGTGCCAGCAGCCCCGGACTAGCAACAGATACGCAGTATTTT,CASSPGLATDTQYF
TRBJ2-3,15,.,.,TRBV27,TGTGCCAGCAGGACGGGGGTTCAATACACAGAGACCCAGTATTTC,CASRTGVQYTETQYF
TRBJ2-1,13,once,.,TRBV6-1,TGTGCCAGCAATGAGGCGACCAACGATACGCAGTTCTTC,CASNEATNDTQFF
TRBJ2-6,16,many,.,TRBV6-5,TGTGCCAGCAGTTCCCAAGGGTTAATTGGGGCCAACGTCCTGACTTTC,CASSSQGLIGANVLTF
TRBJ2-1,16,many,TRBD2,TRBV27,TGTGCCAGCAGTTCGCGCCCCGGGACTATGTACAATGAGCAGTTCTTC,CASSSRPGTMYNEQFF
TRBJ2-7,17,.,.,TRBV4-1,TGCGCCAGCAGCCAAGTCCCCTTATACGCCGGACTTGGCGAGCAGTACTTC,CASSQVPLYAGLGEQYF
TRBJ2-3,16,medium-sized,.,TRBV6-1,TGTGCCAGCAGTGGTATCGGGACTGATAGCACAGATACGCAGTATTTT,CASSGIGTDSTDTQYF
TRBJ2-7,15,.,TRBD1,TRBV6-1,TGTGCCAGCAGTCAGGGGGTGGGGCACACAGATACGCAGTACTTC,CASSQGVGHTDTQYF
TRBJ2-7,14,.,.,TRBV6-5,TGTGCCAGCAGTTCTGGGTTAATCAACGGCGAGCAGTACTTC,CASSSGLINGEQYF
TRBJ2-1,14,few,.,TRBV6-1,TGTGCCAGCAGTGATTTGGAGCCTTACAATGAGCAGTTCTTC,CASSDLEPYNEQFF
TRBJ2-6,17,.,TRBD1,TRBV6-1,TGTGCCAGCACCCTGACAGGGGGTACTTCTGGGGCCAACGTCCTGACTTTC,CASTLTGGTSGANVLTF
TRBJ2-1,15,.,TRBD1,TRBV6-1,TGTGCCAGCAGTGAAGGGACAGGGGGCTACAATGAGCAGTTCTTC,CASSEGTGGYNEQFF
TRBJ2-4,19,.,TRBD1,TRBV5-1,TGCGCCAGCGGCTCAACCGCTGGACAGGAGGTCTATGCCAAAAACATTCAGTGCTTC,CASGSTAGQEVYAKNIQCF
TRBJ2-3,13,.,TRBD1,TRBV20-1,TGCAGTGCTAGATGGACAGGGAGGGATACGCAGTATTTT,CSARWTGRDTQYF